The 8 T cell receptor beta chains presented below share a single source sample, sequenced in a study of T cells in localized non-small cell lung cancer (dated by TCRdb to about 2020). The library was produced with the immunoSEQ multiplex PCR assay. TCRdb re-hosts the immuneACCESS table, in-frame sequences only. Its copies lack some clones; in the studies checked, an unresolved V gene accounts for under half of them, and the cause for the rest is not known. The sample contains about 55,000 clones, roughly 88% of them found a single time. The top ten hold about 15% of the sample. The sequences come from peripheral blood mononuclear cells, collected before any cancer treatment. These receptors were taken from a man aged 35 to 70 with stage III lung adenocarcinoma.

The chain joins TRBV18 to TRBJ2-5; D might be TRBD1 or TRBD2, each matching 5 bases. Trimming cost V 5 bases and J 1 base, with 11 bases left between them. This CDR3 is built from 14 residues. Germline CDR1 is KGHSH and CDR2 is LQKENI. This chain's CDR3 is CASSGGQTQETQYF. DNA for the CDR3: TGTGCCAGCTCAGGGGGTCAGACCCAAGAGACCCAGTACTTC.

The chain links TRBV7-6 to TRBJ2-5; 8 bases are a match to TRBD1. Germline CDR1 SGHVS, CDR2 FNYEAQ. The CDR3 contains 12 residues. The trim removed 2 bases at V and 9 bases at J, leaving 2 bases unmatched. In DNA, the CDR3 is TGTGCCAGCAGCTTACAGGGGGCAGCCCAGTACTTC. Translation gives CASSLQGAAQYF. The full variable domain, completed using reference TRBV7-6 and TRBJ2-5, is GAGVSQSPRYKVTKRGQDVALRCDPISGHVSLYWYRQALGQGPEFLTYFNYEAQQDKSGLPNDRFSAERPEGSISTLTIQRTEQRDSAMYRCASSLQGAAQYFGPGTRLLVL.

The chain employs TRBV9 and TRBJ1-2; D not certain. The CDR3 spans 13 residues. Germline values: CDR1 SGDLS, CDR2 YYNGEE. Trimming shortened V by 0 bases and J by 2 bases, and 5 bases separated the two germline ends. In nucleotides, the CDR3 is TGTGCCAGCAGCGTAGCTGAAAACTATGGCTACACCTTC. Its protein product is CASSVAENYGYTF.

The V and J genes are TRBV11-2 and TRBJ1-1; D is undetermined. The germline CDR1 and CDR2 sequences are SGHAT and FQNNGV. Trimming shortened V by 5 bases and J by 0 bases, and 7 bases separated the two germline ends. The CDR3 is 13 residues long. DNA for the CDR3: TGTGCCAGCAGCCCGACACTGAACACTGAAGCTTTCTTT. This codes for CASSPTLNTEAFF.

V usage is TRBV7-2 and J usage is TRBJ2-2; 11 bases map to TRBD2. Per the germline V gene, CDR1 is SGHTA and CDR2 is FQGNSA. V lost 5 bases to trimming and J lost 9 bases; unmatched junction nucleotides: 14. This CDR3 has 17 residues. Here the CDR3 reads CASSPAGLAGALWELFF. The DNA of the CDR3 is TGTGCCAGCAGCCCAGCCGGACTAGCGGGTGCCCTATGGGAGCTGTTTTTT. The whole variable domain, remainder taken from reference TRBV7-2 and TRBJ2-2, is GAGVSQSPSNKVTEKGKDVELRCDPISGHTALYWYRQSLGQGLEFLIYFQGNSAPDKSGLPSDRFSAERTGGSVSTLTIQRTQQEDSAVYLCASSPAGLAGALWELFFGEGSRLTVL.

This chain links TRBV2 with TRBJ1-3; weak D call: TRBD1 (6 bases). The CDR3 is 16 amino acids. CDR1 and CDR2 (germline): SNHLY, FYNNEI. V was pared by 5 bases and J by 2 bases, with 16 bases between. The CDR3 spells CASSLGGANPGNTIYF. The CDR3 nucleotides read TGTGCCAGCAGTCTGGGGGGGGCGAACCCTGGAAACACCATATATTTT.

The chain uses TRBV19 and TRBJ2-1; TRBD2 aligns across 11 bases. The CDR3 has 16 amino acids. CDR1 LNHDA and CDR2 SQIVND come from the germline V gene (reference sequence). The ends lost 1 base at V and 8 bases at J; junction bases unmatched: 7. CDR3 nucleotides: TGTGCCAGTAGTATAGGGGTAGCGGGGGGGTTCGATGAGCAGTTCTTC. This encodes CASSIGVAGGFDEQFF. Combining the CDR3 with reference TRBV19 and TRBJ2-1 gives the whole variable domain DGGITQSPKYLFRKEGQNVTLSCEQNLNHDAMYWYRQDPGQGLRLIYYSQIVNDFQKGDIAEGYSVSREKKESFPLTVTSAQKNPTAFYLCASSIGVAGGFDEQFFGPGTRLTVL.

The J gene is TRBJ1-2, the V gene TRBV6-6, with D tentatively TRBD1 (6 bases). The length of the CDR3 is 13 residues. The V gene lost 5 bases and the J gene lost 2 bases, with 9 bases spanning the gap. CDR1 and CDR2 (germline): MNHNY, SVGAGI (reference sequence). As DNA, the CDR3 is TGTGCCAGCAGTCAGACAGGAAACTATGGCTACACCTTC. This codes for CASSQTGNYGYTF.